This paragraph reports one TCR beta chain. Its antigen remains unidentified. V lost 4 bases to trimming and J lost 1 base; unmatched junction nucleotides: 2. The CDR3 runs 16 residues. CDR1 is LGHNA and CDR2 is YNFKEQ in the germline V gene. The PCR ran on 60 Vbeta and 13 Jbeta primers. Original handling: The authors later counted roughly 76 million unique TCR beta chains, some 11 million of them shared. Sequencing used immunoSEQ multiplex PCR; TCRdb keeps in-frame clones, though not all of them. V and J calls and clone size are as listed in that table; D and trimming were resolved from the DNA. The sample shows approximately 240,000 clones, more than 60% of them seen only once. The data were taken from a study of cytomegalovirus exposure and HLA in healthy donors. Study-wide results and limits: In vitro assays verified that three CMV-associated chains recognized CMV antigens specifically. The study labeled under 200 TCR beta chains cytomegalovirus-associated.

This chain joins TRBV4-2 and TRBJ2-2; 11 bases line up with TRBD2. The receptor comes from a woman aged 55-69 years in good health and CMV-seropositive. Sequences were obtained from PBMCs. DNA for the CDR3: TGTGCCAGCAGCCCTAGCGGGGGGAGGAACACCGGGGAGCTGTTTTTT. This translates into CASSPSGGRNTGELFF.